This T cell receptor beta chain was sequenced during a study of Graves' ophthalmopathy and Graves' hyperthyroidism. This clonotype came up many times. Germline assignment: CDR1 KGHSH and CDR2 LQKENI. V was clipped by 4 bases and J by 2 bases; unmatched bases: 7. The CDR3 covers 15 residues. As the template, RNA transcripts were used to amplify TCR beta CDR3 regions. Second-round multiplex PCR came after a first-round RT-PCR that employed HTBI primers. Each CDR3 protein is one row after TCRdb ran MiXCR on the multiplex PCR reads. This sample has under 350,000 distinct CDR3 sequences; roughly 17% occur once, and the top ten carry 10% to 15%.

The sequence came from an adult man with Graves' ophthalmopathy. J is TRBJ2-5 and V is TRBV18; 7 bases are a match to TRBD2. The sequencing sample was made of peripheral blood. The CDR3 DNA reads TGTGCCAGCTCACTCAATAGCGGGCAACAAGAGACCCAGTACTTC. As protein: CASSLNSGQQETQYF.